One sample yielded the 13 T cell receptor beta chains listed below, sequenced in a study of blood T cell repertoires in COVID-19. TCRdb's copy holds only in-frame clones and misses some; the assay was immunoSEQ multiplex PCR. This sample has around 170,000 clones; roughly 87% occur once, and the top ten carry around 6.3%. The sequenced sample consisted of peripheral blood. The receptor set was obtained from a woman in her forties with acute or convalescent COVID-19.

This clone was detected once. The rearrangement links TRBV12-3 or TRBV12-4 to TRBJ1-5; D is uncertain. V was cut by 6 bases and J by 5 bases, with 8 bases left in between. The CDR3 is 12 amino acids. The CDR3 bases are TGTGCCAGCAGCAGTGGAGATCAGCCCCAGCATTTT. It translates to CASSSGDQPQHF.

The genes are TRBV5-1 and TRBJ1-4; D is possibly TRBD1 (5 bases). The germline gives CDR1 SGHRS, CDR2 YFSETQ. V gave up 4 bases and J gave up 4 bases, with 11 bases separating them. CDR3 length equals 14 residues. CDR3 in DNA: TGCGCCAGCAGCCCGTGGACACGTAATGAAAAACTGTTTTTT. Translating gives CASSPWTRNEKLFF.

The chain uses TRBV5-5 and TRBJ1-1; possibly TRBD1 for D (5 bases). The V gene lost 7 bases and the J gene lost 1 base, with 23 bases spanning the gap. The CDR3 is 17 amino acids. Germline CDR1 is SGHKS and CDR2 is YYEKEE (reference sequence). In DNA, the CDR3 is TGTGCCAGCTTGTCGACCAGTCGACAGTCGTCGAACACTGAAGCTTTCTTT. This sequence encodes CASLSTSRQSSNTEAFF.

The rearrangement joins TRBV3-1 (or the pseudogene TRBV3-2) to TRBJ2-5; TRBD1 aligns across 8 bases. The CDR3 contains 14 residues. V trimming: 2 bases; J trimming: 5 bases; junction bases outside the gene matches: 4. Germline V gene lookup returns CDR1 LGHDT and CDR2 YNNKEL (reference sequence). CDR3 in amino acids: CASSQRTGHETQYF. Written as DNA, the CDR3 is TGTGCCAGCAGCCAACGGACAGGGCACGAGACCCAGTACTTC.

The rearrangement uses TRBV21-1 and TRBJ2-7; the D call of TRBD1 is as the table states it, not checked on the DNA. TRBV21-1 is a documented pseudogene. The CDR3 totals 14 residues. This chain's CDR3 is CASTPPGQGHEQYF. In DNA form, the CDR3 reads TGTGCCAGCACCCCCCCTGGGCAGGGCCACGAGCAGTACTTC.

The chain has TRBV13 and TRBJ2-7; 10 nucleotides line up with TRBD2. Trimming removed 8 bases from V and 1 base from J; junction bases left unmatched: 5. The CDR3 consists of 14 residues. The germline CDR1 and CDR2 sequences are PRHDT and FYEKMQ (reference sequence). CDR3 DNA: TGTGCCAGCGCCGGGACTAGCGAATCCTACGAGCAGTACTTC. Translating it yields CASAGTSESYEQYF.

The CDR3 reads CASSEGHLASYEQYF. The CDR3 nucleotides read TGTGCCAGTAGTGAGGGACATCTAGCCTCCTACGAGCAGTACTTC. The chain employs TRBV19 and TRBJ2-7, with D possibly TRBD1 on 6 matching bases. CDR1 is LNHDA, CDR2 SQIVND, per germline (reference sequence). Trimming cost V 5 bases and J 0 bases, with 14 bases left between them. CDR3 size: 15 residues.

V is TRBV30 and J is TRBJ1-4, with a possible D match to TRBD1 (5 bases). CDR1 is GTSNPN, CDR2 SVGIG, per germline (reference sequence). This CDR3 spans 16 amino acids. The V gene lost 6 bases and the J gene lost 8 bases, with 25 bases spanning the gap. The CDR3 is CACHGRQTSTREKLFF. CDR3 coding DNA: TGTGCCTGTCATGGTCGACAGACTTCCACCCGGGAAAAACTGTTTTTT.

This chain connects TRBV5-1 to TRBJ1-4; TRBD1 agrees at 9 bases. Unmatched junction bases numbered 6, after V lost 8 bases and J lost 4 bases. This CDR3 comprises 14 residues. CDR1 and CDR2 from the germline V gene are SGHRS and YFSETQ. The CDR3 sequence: CASSTGGGNEKLFF. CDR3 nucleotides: TGCGCCAGTTCAACAGGGGGCGGTAATGAAAAACTGTTTTTT.

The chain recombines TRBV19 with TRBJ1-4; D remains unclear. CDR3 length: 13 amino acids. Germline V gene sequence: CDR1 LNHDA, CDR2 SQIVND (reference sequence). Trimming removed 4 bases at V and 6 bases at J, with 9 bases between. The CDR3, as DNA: TGTGCCAGTAGTAATAATGGCTATGAAAAACTGTTTTTT. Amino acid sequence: CASSNNGYEKLFF. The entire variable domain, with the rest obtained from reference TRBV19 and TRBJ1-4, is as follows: DGGITQSPKYLFRKEGQNVTLSCEQNLNHDAMYWYRQDPGQGLRLIYYSQIVNDFQKGDIAEGYSVSREKKESFPLTVTSAQKNPTAFYLCASSNNGYEKLFFGSGTQLSVL.

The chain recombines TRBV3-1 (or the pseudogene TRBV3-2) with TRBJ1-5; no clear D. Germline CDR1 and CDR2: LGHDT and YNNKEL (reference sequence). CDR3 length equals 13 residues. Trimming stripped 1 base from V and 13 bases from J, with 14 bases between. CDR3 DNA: TGTGCCAGCAGCCAAGGAGTCCGGAGTCAACAGCATTTT. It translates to CASSQGVRSQQHF.

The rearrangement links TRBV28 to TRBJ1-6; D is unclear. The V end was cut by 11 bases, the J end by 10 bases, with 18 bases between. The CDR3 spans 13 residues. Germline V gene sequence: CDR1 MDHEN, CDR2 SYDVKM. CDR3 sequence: CAAAPDLGSPLHF. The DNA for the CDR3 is TGTGCCGCCGCCCCGGACTTGGGGTCACCCCTCCACTTT.

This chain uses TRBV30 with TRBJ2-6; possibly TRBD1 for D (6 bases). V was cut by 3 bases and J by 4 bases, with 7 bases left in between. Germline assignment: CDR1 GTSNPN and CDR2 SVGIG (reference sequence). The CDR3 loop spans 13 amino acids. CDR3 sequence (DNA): TGTGCCTGGAGGGGGGCCGGGGCCAACGTCCTGACTTTC. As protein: CAWRGAGANVLTF.